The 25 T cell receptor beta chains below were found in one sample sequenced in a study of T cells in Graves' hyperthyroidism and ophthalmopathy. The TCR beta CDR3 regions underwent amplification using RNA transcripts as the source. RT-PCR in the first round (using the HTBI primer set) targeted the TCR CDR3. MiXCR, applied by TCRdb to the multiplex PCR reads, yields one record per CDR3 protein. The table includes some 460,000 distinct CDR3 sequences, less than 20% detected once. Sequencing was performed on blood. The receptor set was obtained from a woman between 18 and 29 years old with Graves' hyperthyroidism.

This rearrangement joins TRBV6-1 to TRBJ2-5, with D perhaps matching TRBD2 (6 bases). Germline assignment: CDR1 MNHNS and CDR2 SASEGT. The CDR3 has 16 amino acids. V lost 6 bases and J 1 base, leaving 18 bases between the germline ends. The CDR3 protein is CASRQGVVSGQETQYF. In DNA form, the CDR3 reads TGTGCCAGCAGGCAGGGAGTCGTTAGCGGCCAAGAGACCCAGTACTTC.

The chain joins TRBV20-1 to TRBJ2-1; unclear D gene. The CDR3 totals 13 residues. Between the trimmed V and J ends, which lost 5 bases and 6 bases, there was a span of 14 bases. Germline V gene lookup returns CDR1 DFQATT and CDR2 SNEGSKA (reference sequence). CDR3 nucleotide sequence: TGCAGTGCTCCAGGACCGACTTCCAATGAGCAGTTCTTC. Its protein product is CSAPGPTSNEQFF.

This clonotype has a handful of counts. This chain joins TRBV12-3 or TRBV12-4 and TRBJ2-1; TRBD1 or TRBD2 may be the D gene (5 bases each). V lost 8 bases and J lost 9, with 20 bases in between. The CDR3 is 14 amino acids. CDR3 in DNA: TGTGCCAGCCTAAGGGGAGTGGCAACAGGTGAGCAGTTCTTC. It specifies CASLRGVATGEQFF.

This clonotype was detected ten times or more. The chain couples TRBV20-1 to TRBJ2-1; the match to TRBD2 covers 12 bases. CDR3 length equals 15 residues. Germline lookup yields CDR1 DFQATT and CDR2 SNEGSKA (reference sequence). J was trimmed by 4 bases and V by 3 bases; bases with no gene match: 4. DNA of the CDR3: TGCAGTGCTAGCTTCGGACTAGCGGGGTACAATGAGCAGTTCTTC. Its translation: CSASFGLAGYNEQFF.

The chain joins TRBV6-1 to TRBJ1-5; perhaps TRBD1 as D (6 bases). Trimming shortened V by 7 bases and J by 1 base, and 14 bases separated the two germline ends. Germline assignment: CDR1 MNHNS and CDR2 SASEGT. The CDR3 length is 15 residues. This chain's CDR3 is CASIGGGASNQPQHF. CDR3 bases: TGTGCCAGCATCGGCGGGGGGGCCAGCAATCAGCCCCAGCATTTT.

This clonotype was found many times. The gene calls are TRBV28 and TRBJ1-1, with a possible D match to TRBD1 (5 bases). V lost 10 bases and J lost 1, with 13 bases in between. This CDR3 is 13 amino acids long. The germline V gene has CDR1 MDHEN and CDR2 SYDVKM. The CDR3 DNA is TGTGCCATCGGGACGATGGGGAACACTGAAGCTTTCTTT. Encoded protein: CAIGTMGNTEAFF.

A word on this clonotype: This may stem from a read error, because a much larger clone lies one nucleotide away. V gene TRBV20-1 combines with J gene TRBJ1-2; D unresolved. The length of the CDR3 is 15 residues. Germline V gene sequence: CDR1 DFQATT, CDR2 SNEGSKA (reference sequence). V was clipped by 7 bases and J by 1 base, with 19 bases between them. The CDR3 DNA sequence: TGCAGTGTCAAAACCTCCGACGGAGTTAACTATGGCTACACCTTC. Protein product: CSVKTSDGVNYGYTF.

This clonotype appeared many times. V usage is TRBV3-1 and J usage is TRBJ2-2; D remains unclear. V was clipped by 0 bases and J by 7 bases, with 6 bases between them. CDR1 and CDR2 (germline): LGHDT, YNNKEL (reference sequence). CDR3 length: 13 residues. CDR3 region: CASSQDLNGELFF. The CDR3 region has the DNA TGTGCCAGCAGCCAAGATTTGAACGGGGAGCTGTTTTTT.

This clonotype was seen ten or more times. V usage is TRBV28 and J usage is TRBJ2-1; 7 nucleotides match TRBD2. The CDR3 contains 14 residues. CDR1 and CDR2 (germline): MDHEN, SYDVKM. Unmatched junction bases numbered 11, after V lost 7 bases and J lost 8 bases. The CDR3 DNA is TGTGCCAGCACGCTCGGGGGGTCCGCCTATGAGCAGTTCTTC. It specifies CASTLGGSAYEQFF. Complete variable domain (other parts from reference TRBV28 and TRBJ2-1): DVKVTQSSRYLVKRTGEKVFLECVQDMDHENMFWYRQDPGLGLRLIYFSYDVKMKEKGDIPEGYSVSREKKERFSLILESASTNQTSMYLCASTLGGSAYEQFFGPGTRLTVL.

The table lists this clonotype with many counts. In DNA form, the CDR3 reads TGCGCCAGCAGCCCTGGACAGACCAGCAATCAGCCCCAGCATTTT. It encodes CASSPGQTSNQPQHF. The chain couples TRBV4-1 to TRBJ1-5; D might be TRBD1 (6 bases). The CDR3 has 15 residues. Trimming shortened V by 4 bases and J by 1 base, and 11 bases separated the two germline ends. Germline V CDR1 and CDR2: MGHRA, YSYEKL.

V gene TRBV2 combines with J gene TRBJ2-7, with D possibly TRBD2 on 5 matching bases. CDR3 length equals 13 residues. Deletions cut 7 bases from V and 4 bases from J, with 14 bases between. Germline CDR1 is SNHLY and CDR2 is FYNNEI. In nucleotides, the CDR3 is TGTGCCAGCATCCGCCGGGGTGGGTACGAGCAGTACTTC. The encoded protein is CASIRRGGYEQYF.

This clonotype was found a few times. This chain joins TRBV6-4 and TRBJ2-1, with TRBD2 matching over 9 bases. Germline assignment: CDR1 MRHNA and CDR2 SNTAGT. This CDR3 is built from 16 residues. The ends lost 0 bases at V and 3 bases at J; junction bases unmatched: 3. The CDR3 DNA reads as TGTGCCAGCAGTGACTCGACTAGCGGCGACTACAATGAGCAGTTCTTC. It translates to CASSDSTSGDYNEQFF.

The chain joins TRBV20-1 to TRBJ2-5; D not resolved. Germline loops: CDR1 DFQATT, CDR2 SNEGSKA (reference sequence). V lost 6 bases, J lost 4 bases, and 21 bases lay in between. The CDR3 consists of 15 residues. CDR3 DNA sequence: TGCAGTGCCAGCCCACCTTTAGGGCTCGGAGAGACCCAGTACTTC. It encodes CSASPPLGLGETQYF.

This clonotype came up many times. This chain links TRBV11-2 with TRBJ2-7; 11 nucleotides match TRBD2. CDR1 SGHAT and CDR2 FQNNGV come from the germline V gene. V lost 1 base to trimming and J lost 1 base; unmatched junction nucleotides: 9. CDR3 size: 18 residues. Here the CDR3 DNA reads TGTGCCAGCAGCTTAGCTAGGACGGGACTAGCGGAATCCTACGAGCAGTACTTC. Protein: CASSLARTGLAESYEQYF.

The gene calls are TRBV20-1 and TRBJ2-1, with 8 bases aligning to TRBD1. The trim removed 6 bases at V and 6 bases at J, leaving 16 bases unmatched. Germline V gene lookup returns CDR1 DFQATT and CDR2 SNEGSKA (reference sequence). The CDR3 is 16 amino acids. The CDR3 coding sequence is TGCAGTGCGCAGGGGGCGGCGGCCCTCTTTGGCAATGAGCAGTTCTTC. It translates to CSAQGAAALFGNEQFF.

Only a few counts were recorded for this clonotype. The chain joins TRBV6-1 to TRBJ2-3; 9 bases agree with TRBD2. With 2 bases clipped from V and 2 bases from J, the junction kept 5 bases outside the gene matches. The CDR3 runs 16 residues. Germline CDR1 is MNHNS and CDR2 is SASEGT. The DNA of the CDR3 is TGTGCCAGCAGTGAATTGGGACTAGCTATCACAGATACGCAGTATTTT. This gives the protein CASSELGLAITDTQYF.

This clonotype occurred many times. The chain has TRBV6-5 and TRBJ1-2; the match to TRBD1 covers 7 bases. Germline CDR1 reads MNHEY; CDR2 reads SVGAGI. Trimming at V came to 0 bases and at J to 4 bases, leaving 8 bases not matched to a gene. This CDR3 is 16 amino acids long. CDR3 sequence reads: CASSYSTERDSYGYTF. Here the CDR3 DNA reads TGTGCCAGCAGTTACTCCACCGAGCGGGACAGCTATGGCTACACCTTC.

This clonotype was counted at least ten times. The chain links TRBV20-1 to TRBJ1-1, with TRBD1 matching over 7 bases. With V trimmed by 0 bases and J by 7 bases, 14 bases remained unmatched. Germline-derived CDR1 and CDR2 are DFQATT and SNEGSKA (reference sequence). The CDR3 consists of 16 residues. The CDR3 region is CSARDRAGGLRVEAFF. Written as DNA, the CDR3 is TGCAGTGCTAGAGATCGGGCAGGGGGGCTTCGTGTTGAAGCTTTCTTT.

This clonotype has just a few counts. Here the CDR3 reads CASSAMGNTEAFF. The CDR3 region has the DNA TGTGCCAGCAGTGCCATGGGGAACACTGAAGCTTTCTTT. V usage is TRBV6-1 and J usage is TRBJ1-1; D ambiguous. Germline values: CDR1 MNHNS, CDR2 SASEGT. Between the trimmed V and J ends, which lost 4 bases and 1 base, there was a span of 7 bases. The CDR3 has 13 amino acids.

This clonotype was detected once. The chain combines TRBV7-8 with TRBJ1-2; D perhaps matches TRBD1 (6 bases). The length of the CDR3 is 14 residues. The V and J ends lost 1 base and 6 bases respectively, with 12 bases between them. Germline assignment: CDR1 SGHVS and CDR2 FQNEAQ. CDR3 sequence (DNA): TGTGCCAGCAGCTTAGAGGGGGGGGCAAATGGCTACACCTTC. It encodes CASSLEGGANGYTF.

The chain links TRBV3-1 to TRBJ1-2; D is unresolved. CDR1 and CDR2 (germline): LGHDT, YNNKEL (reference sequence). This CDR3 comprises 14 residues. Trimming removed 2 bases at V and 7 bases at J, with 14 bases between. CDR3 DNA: TGTGCCAGCAGCCAAACGACACAAGCGGGTGGCTACACCTTC. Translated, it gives CASSQTTQAGGYTF. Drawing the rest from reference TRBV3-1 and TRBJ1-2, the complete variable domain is DTAVSQTPKYLVTQMGNDKSIKCEQNLGHDTMYWYKQDSKKFLKIMFSYNNKELIINETVPNRFSPKSPDKAHLNLHINSLELGDSAVYFCASSQTTQAGGYTFGSGTRLTVV.

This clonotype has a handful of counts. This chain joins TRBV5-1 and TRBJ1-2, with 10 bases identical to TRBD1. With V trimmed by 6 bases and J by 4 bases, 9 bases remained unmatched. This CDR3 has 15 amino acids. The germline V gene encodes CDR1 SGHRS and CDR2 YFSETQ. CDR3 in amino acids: CASTPGQGLGYGYTF. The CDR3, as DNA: TGCGCCAGCACCCCGGGACAGGGGCTGGGCTATGGCTACACCTTC.

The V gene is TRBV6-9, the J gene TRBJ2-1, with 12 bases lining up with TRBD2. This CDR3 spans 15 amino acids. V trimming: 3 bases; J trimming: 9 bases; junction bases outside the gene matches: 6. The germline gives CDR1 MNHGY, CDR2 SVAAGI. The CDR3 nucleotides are TGTGCCAGCAGTTACCCAGGACTAGCGGGGTTTGAGCAGTTCTTC. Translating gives CASSYPGLAGFEQFF.

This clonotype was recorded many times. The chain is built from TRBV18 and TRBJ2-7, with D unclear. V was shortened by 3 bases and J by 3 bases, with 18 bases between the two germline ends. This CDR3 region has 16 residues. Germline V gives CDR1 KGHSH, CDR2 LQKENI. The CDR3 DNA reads TGTGCCAGCTCACCCTTGGTACCGGCGGCCTTCTACGAGCAGTACTTC. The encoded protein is CASSPLVPAAFYEQYF.

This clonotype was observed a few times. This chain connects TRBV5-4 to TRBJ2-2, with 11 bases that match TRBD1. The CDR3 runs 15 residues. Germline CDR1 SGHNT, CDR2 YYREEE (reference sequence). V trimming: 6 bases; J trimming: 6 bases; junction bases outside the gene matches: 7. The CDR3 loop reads CASTLGQGAAGELFF. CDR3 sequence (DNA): TGTGCCAGCACCCTAGGACAGGGGGCGGCCGGGGAGCTGTTTTTT.